This TCR beta chain originates from a study of blood T cells in healthy people across ages. Study-wide points: The unknown donor CMV status may have confounded expanded clonotype changes.

Through a sample-barcoded 5' primer and a J-beta primer mix, a second PCR was run for about 6 to 12 cycles. TCRdb re-called the 5' RACE reads through MiXCR, storing one row per CDR3 protein. The sample includes about 1.8 million distinct CDR3 sequences, around 48% of them seen just once. There were healthy Caucasian individuals from Russia, aged 6 to 90, serving as donors. Whenever a sample was processed, at least 6.5 million PBMCs were isolated. The CDR3 is 17 amino acids. Germline V gene lookup returns CDR1 MGHRA and CDR2 YSYEKL. V gave up 1 base and J gave up 2 bases, with 16 bases separating them. For this clonotype: No antigen is known for it.

Input material: blood. The chain is built from TRBV4-1 and TRBJ2-3; D assignment may be TRBD1 or TRBD2 (6 bases each). The receptor comes from a woman aged 40 to 49 in good health. The CDR3 region is CASSQVSEGGNTDTQYF. CDR3 DNA sequence: TGCGCCAGCAGCCAAGTTAGTGAGGGGGGTAACACAGATACGCAGTATTTT.